The 19 T cell receptor beta chains given below trace back to one sample, sequenced in a study of shared clonotypes between healthy human individuals. Repertoires were generated with immunoSEQ multiplex PCR, while TCRdb's copy carries only in-frame clones and drops some. The sample carries around 700,000 clones, about 78% recorded once. The sequenced material came from memory CD4+ T cells sorted from blood. Subset: CD45RA-negative fraction. The receptors stem from a woman in her twenties or thirties in good health.

A single count supports this clone. J is TRBJ1-5 and V is TRBV2, with D possibly being TRBD1 (6 bases). Trimming took 2 bases from V and 2 from J, leaving 7 bases between them. This CDR3 has 14 amino acids. CDR1 is SNHLY, CDR2 FYNNEI, per germline. The DNA for the CDR3 is TGTGCCAGCAGTGAACACAGGGGCAATCAGCCCCAGCATTTT. Protein: CASSEHRGNQPQHF.

The J gene is TRBJ1-1, the V gene TRBV23-1, with 9 bases fitting TRBD1. TRBV23-1 falls under the ORF class, with uncertain function. V shed 0 bases and J 6 bases; nucleotides not matched to a gene: 14. The CDR3 sequence is 18 residues long. In DNA, the CDR3 is TGCGCCAGCAGTCAATCGACCGGGACAGGGACTTTTGGGGCTGAAGCTTTCTTT. Its protein product is CASSQSTGTGTFGAEAFF.

This chain links TRBV7-9 with TRBJ2-5; no firm D call. The V gene lost 1 base and the J gene lost 5 bases, with 11 bases spanning the gap. The CDR3 sequence is 14 residues long. Germline V gives CDR1 SEHNR, CDR2 FQNEAQ (reference sequence). CDR3 loop: CASSLGNIGETQYF. The CDR3 DNA sequence: TGTGCCAGCAGCTTAGGAAACATTGGGGAGACCCAGTACTTC.

The chain recombines TRBV7-8 with TRBJ1-1; no firm D call. V shed 5 bases and J shed 4 bases, with 14 bases lying between them. This CDR3 spans 14 amino acids. The germline gives CDR1 SGHVS, CDR2 FQNEAQ. The CDR3 reads CASSPHGSTTEAFF. The CDR3 DNA is TGTGCCAGCAGCCCACATGGGAGCACCACTGAAGCTTTCTTT.

This rearrangement joins TRBV11-2 to TRBJ2-1; 13 bases fit TRBD2. V dropped 0 bases and J dropped 6; count of bases not matched to a gene: 8. Germline CDR1 SGHAT, CDR2 FQNNGV. The CDR3 sequence is 18 residues long. Written as DNA, the CDR3 is TGTGCCAGCAGCTTAGATGGTACTAGCGGGAGGGCGGGCAATGAGCAGTTCTTC. Translating it yields CASSLDGTSGRAGNEQFF.

This CDR3 is CASSQLTSQADTQYF. CDR3 DNA sequence: TGTGCCAGCAGTCAACTGACTAGTCAGGCAGATACGCAGTATTTT. The chain joins TRBV2 to TRBJ2-3, with D perhaps TRBD2 (6 bases). The germline V gene has CDR1 SNHLY and CDR2 FYNNEI. The CDR3 extends over 15 amino acids. The V and J ends lost 5 bases and 4 bases respectively, with 16 bases between them.

V gene TRBV4-1 combines with J gene TRBJ1-1; D is ambiguous. Germline assignment: CDR1 MGHRA and CDR2 YSYEKL. V lost 0 bases, J lost 2 bases, and 16 bases lay in between. This CDR3 is built from 17 residues. The CDR3 is CASSQEMVARSNTEAFF. The CDR3 nucleotides are TGCGCCAGCAGCCAAGAAATGGTCGCCAGGTCCAACACTGAAGCTTTCTTT.

The chain joins TRBV4-1 to TRBJ2-1; 8 bases are shared with TRBD1. Germline V gene sequence: CDR1 MGHRA, CDR2 YSYEKL. J lost 8 bases, V lost 3 bases, and 9 bases had no gene match. CDR3 length equals 15 residues. The CDR3 loop reads CASSQPGTGRYEQFF. The CDR3 nucleotides are TGCGCCAGCAGCCAGCCCGGGACAGGACGATATGAGCAGTTCTTC.

This clone was detected once. The chain employs TRBV5-1 and TRBJ2-1; D is unresolved. The germline gives CDR1 SGHRS, CDR2 YFSETQ. CDR3 length: 14 residues. V was clipped by 0 bases and J by 5 bases, with 9 bases between them. CDR3 amino acids: CASSLAARNNEQFF. In DNA form, the CDR3 reads TGCGCCAGCAGCTTGGCAGCGCGAAACAATGAGCAGTTCTTC.

This chain connects TRBV28 to TRBJ1-2, with TRBD1 matching over 7 bases. The CDR3 has 14 residues. Trimming removed 7 bases from V and 2 bases from J; junction bases left unmatched: 7. CDR1 is MDHEN and CDR2 is SYDVKM in the germline V gene. In DNA, the CDR3 is TGTGCCAGCACCAAAATGGACAGGAACTATGGCTACACCTTC. Translation gives CASTKMDRNYGYTF.

The chain uses TRBV25-1 and TRBJ2-5, with TRBD2 matching 8 bases. J lost 5 bases, V lost 6 bases, and 8 bases had no gene match. CDR1 MGHDK and CDR2 SYGVNS come from the germline V gene. CDR3 size: 14 residues. The CDR3 reads CASSGGTRRETQYF. CDR3 nucleotide sequence: TGTGCCAGCAGCGGAGGGACTAGACGTGAGACCCAGTACTTC.

The chain uses TRBV11-2 and TRBJ2-2, with D perhaps given as TRBD1 or TRBD2 (5 bases each). The germline V gene has CDR1 SGHAT and CDR2 FQNNGV. The V and J ends lost 3 bases and 4 bases respectively, with 15 bases between them. This CDR3 region has 16 residues. CDR3 sequence: CASSFKAMGTTGELFF. CDR3 DNA: TGTGCCAGCAGCTTCAAAGCGATGGGGACCACCGGGGAGCTGTTTTTT.

This chain joins TRBV2 and TRBJ2-6; 8 bases map to TRBD1. The J segment lost 0 bases and the V segment lost 8 bases, leaving 9 bases of the junction unmatched. The CDR3 totals 17 residues. Germline V lookup: CDR1 SNHLY, CDR2 FYNNEI. The CDR3 DNA sequence: TGTGCCAGCTCAACGGGACAGGCCTACTCTGGGGCCAACGTCCTGACTTTC. It yields the protein CASSTGQAYSGANVLTF.

The chain uses TRBV7-3 and TRBJ2-6; tentative D call: TRBD2 (5 bases). V was clipped by 2 bases and J by 1 base, with 6 bases between them. The CDR3 is made up of 15 amino acids. Germline CDR1 SGHTA, CDR2 FQGTGA. The chain's CDR3 is CASSLGGSGANVLTF. The DNA of the CDR3 is TGTGCCAGCAGCTTAGGCGGGTCTGGGGCCAACGTCCTGACTTTC.

The genes are TRBV27 and TRBJ2-3; D call uncertain. With 6 bases removed from V and 4 bases from J, the gap between germline ends came to 20 bases. Germline V gives CDR1 MNHEY, CDR2 SMNVEV (reference sequence). CDR3 length: 16 residues. CDR3 region: CASSPDFRKIADTQYF. CDR3 nucleotide sequence: TGTGCCAGCAGCCCGGATTTCCGGAAGATTGCAGATACGCAGTATTTT.

The chain is built from TRBV6-6 and TRBJ2-2, with TRBD1 identical over 8 bases. CDR1 MNHNY and CDR2 SVGAGI come from the germline V gene (reference sequence). This CDR3 is 15 amino acids long. Trimming cost V 8 bases and J 1 base; bases outside gene matches: 6. The CDR3 reads CASGTGTGNTGELFF. The CDR3 nucleotides read TGTGCCAGCGGGACCGGGACAGGGAACACCGGGGAGCTGTTTTTT.

The V and J genes are TRBV28 and TRBJ1-4; D ambiguous. This CDR3 is built from 16 residues. Trimming removed 7 bases at V and 0 bases at J, with 15 bases between. Germline-derived CDR1 and CDR2 are MDHEN and SYDVKM. CDR3 nucleotides: TGTGCCAGCAAATTTCGATGGGATGCAACTAATGAAAAACTGTTTTTT. This codes for CASKFRWDATNEKLFF.

The J gene is TRBJ2-7, the V gene TRBV2, with TRBD2 identical over 13 bases. This CDR3 region has 15 residues. Germline V CDR1 and CDR2: SNHLY, FYNNEI. V lost 2 bases, J lost 3 bases, and 1 base stayed unmatched. CDR3 DNA: TGTGCCAGCAGTGAATGGACTAGCGGGAGCTACGAGCAGTACTTC. Amino acid sequence: CASSEWTSGSYEQYF.

The CDR3 sequence is CSVDRDSPPYEQYF. CDR3 nucleotides: TGCAGCGTTGATCGGGACAGCCCTCCGTACGAGCAGTACTTC. The V call is TRBV29-1, the J call TRBJ2-7; 7 positions match TRBD1. V lost 3 bases and J lost 4; bases outside the gene matches: 9. This CDR3 region has 14 residues. Germline CDR1 is SQVTM and CDR2 is ANQGSEA.